The source of this TCR beta chain is a study of T-cell reconstitution after alpha-beta-depleted transplantation in children. Germline-derived CDR1 and CDR2 are DFQATT and SNEGSKA (reference sequence). Losses at the gene ends were 6 bases for V and 3 bases for J; bases not matched to a gene: 8. The CDR3 spans 15 residues. This sample's TCRbeta library carried unique molecular identifier barcodes. A single record per CDR3 protein comes from TCRdb applying MiXCR to the PCR reads. This sample carries approximately 390,000 distinct CDR3 sequences, 11% of them seen once, and the ten largest clones take roughly 5.5%.

The receptor was isolated from a human donor who donated a stem cell graft to a child with acute myeloid leukemia. The sequencing used PBMCs from the stem cell graft donor, collected from the stem cell graft. The chain employs TRBV20-1 and TRBJ2-3; 11 nucleotides line up with TRBD2. This CDR3 is CSALIAGGPTDTQYF. The DNA for the CDR3 is TGCAGTGCCCTAATAGCGGGAGGGCCGACAGATACGCAGTATTTT.